The 25 T cell receptor beta chains given below trace back to one sample, sequenced in a study. In TCRdb, the RT-PCR reads were re-called with MiXCR into one record per CDR3 protein. The sample lists hundreds of thousands of distinct CDR3 sequences, 14% occurring once. Sequencing was carried out using memory CD4+ T cells from blood. The receptors originated from a female donor in good health, serving as a healthy control.

This clonotype was seen only a few times. This may stem from a read error, because a much larger clone lies one nucleotide away. CDR3 protein: CASTPGNYGYTF. The CDR3 region has the DNA TGTGCCAGCACCCCCGGGAACTATGGCTACACCTTC. The V and J genes are TRBV6-1 and TRBJ1-2; D call uncertain. Trimming removed 7 bases from V and 2 bases from J, with 8 bases in between. This CDR3 comprises 12 residues. The germline V gene encodes CDR1 MNHNS and CDR2 SASEGT.

The chain employs TRBV5-1 and TRBJ2-3, with TRBD2 identical over 9 bases. The CDR3 loop spans 18 amino acids. V lost 0 bases to trimming and J lost 2 bases; unmatched junction nucleotides: 10. Germline V CDR1 and CDR2: SGHRS, YFSETQ. Written as DNA, the CDR3 is TGCGCCAGCAGCTTGGGCGGTGGCAGGACTAGCGCCACAGATACGCAGTATTTT. This encodes CASSLGGGRTSATDTQYF.

This clonotype was observed many times. The rearrangement joins TRBV7-8 to TRBJ1-5; possible D gene TRBD1, 6 bases. The CDR3 is 12 residues long. Trimming left V 5 bases short and J 16 bases short, with 18 bases between. CDR1 and CDR2 (germline): SGHVS, FQNEAQ. The CDR3 nucleotides are TGTGCCAGCAGCCCCGGTAGGGGGGCAAAACATTTT. Its protein product is CASSPGRGAKHF.

In this sample, this clonotype turned up many times. The chain carries TRBV7-3 and TRBJ2-6; the D is unclear. Trimming left V 0 bases short and J 4 bases short, with 4 bases between. The CDR3 runs to 14 residues. Germline assignment: CDR1 SGHTA and CDR2 FQGTGA. CDR3 in DNA: TGTGCCAGCAGCTTAACGGGCGGGGCCAACGTCCTGACTTTC. This codes for CASSLTGGANVLTF. Complete variable domain (other parts from reference TRBV7-3 and TRBJ2-6): GAGVSQTPSNKVTEKGKYVELRCDPISGHTALYWYRQSLGQGPEFLIYFQGTGAADDSGLPNDRFFAVRPEGSVSTLKIQRTERGDSAVYLCASSLTGGANVLTFGAGSRLTVL.

This clonotype was detected ten times or more. This chain links TRBV12-3 or TRBV12-4 with TRBJ2-7, with 9 bases fitting TRBD1. The ends lost 3 bases at V and 0 bases at J; junction bases unmatched: 6. The CDR3 runs 16 residues. Here the CDR3 DNA reads TGTGCCAGCAGTTTCCGCTGGACAGGGGTCTCCTACGAGCAGTACTTC. Translated, it gives CASSFRWTGVSYEQYF.

This chain joins TRBV5-1 and TRBJ1-4; D not certain. V lost 4 bases and J lost 3, with 10 bases in between. Germline V lookup: CDR1 SGHRS, CDR2 YFSETQ. The CDR3 runs to 14 residues. CDR3 bases: TGCGCCAGCAGCCCGACGGCGGCTAATGAAAAACTGTTTTTT. Amino acid sequence: CASSPTAANEKLFF.

This clonotype was picked up a small number of times. This rearrangement joins TRBV7-2 to TRBJ2-7; 10 bases fit TRBD2. V shed 1 base, J shed 9 bases, and the junction held 9 bases outside the gene matches. CDR3 length: 15 residues. From germline, CDR1 is SGHTA and CDR2 FQGNSA. The CDR3 bases are TGTGCCAGCAGCTTAGTCCGTCTAGCGGGAGCTGGGCAGTACTTC. Encoded protein: CASSLVRLAGAGQYF.

This clonotype occurred a few times. The chain uses TRBV3-1 and TRBJ1-6, with TRBD1 matching over 9 bases. Germline assignment: CDR1 LGHDT and CDR2 YNNKEL (reference sequence). The ends lost 4 bases at V and 6 bases at J; junction bases unmatched: 4. CDR3 size: 15 residues. The CDR3 protein is CASSPRTGVNSPLHF. The DNA for the CDR3 is TGTGCCAGCAGCCCCCGGACAGGGGTTAATTCACCCCTCCACTTT.

The chain joins TRBV5-1 to TRBJ2-5; tentatively, D is TRBD2 (6 bases). Trimming pared 0 bases from V and 9 bases from J, leaving 15 bases between. This CDR3 contains 14 residues. From germline, CDR1 is SGHRS and CDR2 YFSETQ. CDR3 nucleotides: TGCGCCAGCAGCTTGGAGGGACGGGAGTCGGCCCAGTACTTC. Protein sequence: CASSLEGRESAQYF. The full variable domain, with the rest looked up from reference TRBV5-1 and TRBJ2-5, is KAGVTQTPRYLIKTRGQQVTLSCSPISGHRSVSWYQQTPGQGLQFLFEYFSETQRNKGNFPGRFSGRQFSNSRSEMNVSTLELGDSALYLCASSLEGRESAQYFGPGTRLLVL.

This clonotype showed up just a few times. This may stem from a read error, because a much larger clone lies one nucleotide away. The rearrangement joins TRBV7-9 to TRBJ2-1; D might be TRBD2 (5 bases). Per germline, CDR1 SEHNR and CDR2 FQNEAQ (reference sequence). The CDR3 totals 13 residues. The CDR3 spells CSSSRGQNNEQFF. CDR3 nucleotide sequence: TGTTCCAGCAGCCGCGGGCAAAACAATGAGCAGTTCTTC.

This chain links TRBV28 with TRBJ2-1, with a possible D match to TRBD1 (5 bases). This CDR3 contains 14 residues. V was clipped by 2 bases and J by 5 bases, with 10 bases between them. Germline CDR1 is MDHEN and CDR2 is SYDVKM. CDR3 loop: CASSLTQGHNEQFF. CDR3 DNA sequence: TGTGCCAGCAGTTTAACGCAGGGCCACAATGAGCAGTTCTTC.

The chain links TRBV20-1 to TRBJ2-7; TRBD1 matches at 9 bases. V dropped 5 bases and J dropped 5; count of bases not matched to a gene: 13. The CDR3 loop spans 15 amino acids. Germline V gene sequence: CDR1 DFQATT, CDR2 SNEGSKA (reference sequence). The CDR3 is CSAPVRTGAGDEQYF. The CDR3, as DNA: TGCAGTGCTCCCGTTCGGACAGGGGCAGGTGACGAGCAGTACTTC.

This clonotype appeared a few times. At one end the junction does not follow the germline gene, possibly because of a read error. The chain recombines TRBV20-1 with TRBJ1-2; possible D gene TRBD1, 6 bases. This CDR3 is built from 13 residues. Germline CDR1 DFQATT, CDR2 SNEGSKA (reference sequence). CDR3 region: CSANQGRDYGYAF. DNA for the CDR3: TGCAGTGCAAACCAGGGGAGGGACTATGGCTACGCCTTC.

This clonotype has a count of ten or more. The chain combines TRBV29-1 with TRBJ1-5; 8 nucleotides agree with TRBD1. CDR3 length equals 13 residues. The ends lost 5 bases at V and 5 bases at J; junction bases unmatched: 5. In germline, CDR1 is SQVTM, CDR2 ANQGSEA. CDR3 DNA sequence: TGCAGCGTTCGTGGACAGGGAGATCAGCCCCAGCATTTT. It is translated as CSVRGQGDQPQHF.

This clonotype was found a few times. V and J are TRBV12-3 or TRBV12-4 and TRBJ1-1; D ambiguous. V was trimmed by 7 bases and J by 10 bases, leaving 13 bases between them. The CDR3 runs to 11 residues. CDR3 loop: CASTRQLGAFF. As DNA, the CDR3 is TGTGCCAGCACCAGGCAGTTGGGAGCTTTCTTT.

This clonotype has only a few counts. Just one base apart from a much larger clone, this may be a read error. This chain uses TRBV7-6 with TRBJ1-5; D unresolved. V lost 1 base to trimming and J lost 3 bases, with 4 bases between them. Germline-derived CDR1 and CDR2 are SGHVS and FNYEAQ. This CDR3 region has 13 residues. The CDR3 here is CASSLDNNQPQHF. The CDR3 DNA reads as TGTGCCAGCAGCTTAGACAACAATCAGCCCCAGCATTTT.

The chain recombines TRBV5-1 with TRBJ2-5; a weak D match, TRBD2 (6 bases). CDR3 length equals 15 residues. V shed 5 bases and J shed 5 bases, with 19 bases lying between them. Germline V lookup: CDR1 SGHRS, CDR2 YFSETQ. DNA of the CDR3: TGCGCCAGCAGTCGGATTAGCGGAGGTGGGGAGACCCAGTACTTC. Amino acid sequence: CASSRISGGGETQYF.

This clonotype was seen a handful of times. The chain recombines TRBV20-1 with TRBJ2-1; unclear D gene. Germline values: CDR1 DFQATT, CDR2 SNEGSKA (reference sequence). Trimming shortened V by 6 bases and J by 8 bases, and 11 bases separated the two germline ends. This CDR3 spans 11 amino acids. The CDR3 DNA sequence: TGCAGTGCCGGAGCCCGGGATGAGCAGTTCTTC. Its protein is CSAGARDEQFF.

This clonotype has only one observation. The V gene is TRBV7-9, the J gene TRBJ2-1; 10 bases are shared with TRBD1. J was trimmed by 8 bases and V by 5 bases; bases with no gene match: 6. The CDR3 has 14 residues. Germline V gives CDR1 SEHNR, CDR2 FQNEAQ (reference sequence). The CDR3 region is CASSGTGAVHEQFF. CDR3 DNA sequence: TGTGCCAGCAGCGGGACAGGGGCGGTCCATGAGCAGTTCTTC.

This clonotype has at least ten counts. CDR3 sequence (DNA): TGTGCCAGCAGCACAGCAACTCAAGGAAAGCAGTTCTTC. Amino acids: CASSTATQGKQFF. This chain connects TRBV7-3 to TRBJ2-1, with no clear D. The germline gives CDR1 SGHTA, CDR2 FQGTGA. The CDR3 covers 13 residues. Trimming shortened V by 5 bases and J by 11 bases, and 16 bases separated the two germline ends. Full variable domain (remainder filled in from reference TRBV7-3 and TRBJ2-1): GAGVSQTPSNKVTEKGKYVELRCDPISGHTALYWYRQSLGQGPEFLIYFQGTGAADDSGLPNDRFFAVRPEGSVSTLKIQRTERGDSAVYLCASSTATQGKQFFGPGTRLTVL.

The genes are TRBV12-3 or TRBV12-4 and TRBJ2-7; D unclear. V lost 4 bases to trimming and J lost 5 bases, with 12 bases between them. This CDR3 is 13 amino acids long. The CDR3 is CASSSGPRHEQYF. DNA of the CDR3: TGTGCCAGCAGTTCCGGACCAAGGCACGAGCAGTACTTC.

The chain's CDR3 is CSAHEQGLSTEAFF. Here the CDR3 DNA reads TGCAGTGCCCATGAACAGGGGTTGAGCACTGAAGCTTTCTTT. The rearrangement links TRBV20-1 to TRBJ1-1; 7 positions agree with TRBD1. J was trimmed by 4 bases and V by 6 bases; bases with no gene match: 11. The CDR3 contains 14 residues. Germline V gene lookup returns CDR1 DFQATT and CDR2 SNEGSKA (reference sequence).

This clonotype was found a few times. This sequence joins TRBV7-9 and TRBJ2-3; D unclear. The V gene lost 4 bases and the J gene lost 2 bases, with 13 bases spanning the gap. The CDR3 length is 15 residues. Looked up from germline, CDR1 is SEHNR and CDR2 is FQNEAQ (reference sequence). This chain's CDR3 is CASSSLRSNTDTQYF. In DNA, the CDR3 is TGTGCCAGCAGCTCACTCCGTTCCAACACAGATACGCAGTATTTT.

The chain employs TRBV29-1 and TRBJ1-4; D gene ambiguous. V dropped 6 bases and J dropped 7 bases, with 12 bases sitting between them. Germline V gene lookup returns CDR1 SQVTM and CDR2 ANQGSEA. The CDR3 has 12 residues. The CDR3 bases are TGCAGCGTCAGGATGGCGGGTGAAAAACTGTTTTTT. Protein product: CSVRMAGEKLFF.

This clonotype was seen a handful of times. CDR3 coding DNA: TGTGCCAGCCGAGCGGGAGTAAGTTTGGGCTGGGACATTCAGTACTTC. Encoded protein: CASRAGVSLGWDIQYF. The J gene is TRBJ2-4, the V gene TRBV6-1; 8 nucleotides agree with TRBD2. This CDR3 region has 16 residues. After removal of 8 bases from V and 8 bases from J, the junction contained 17 bases not matched to a gene. Germline V gene data show CDR1 as MNHNS and CDR2 as SASEGT.